The 22 T cell receptor beta chains listed next were all sequenced from one sample in a study of neurological immune-mediated disorders. TCRdb processed the 5' RACE reads anew with MiXCR; each CDR3 protein has one entry. The top ten hold around 9% of the sample, which has 40,000 or so distinct CDR3 sequences, 4.8% seen once. The sample comprised CD4+ T cells from blood. These receptors all come from a young man in good health.

Many counts were recorded for this clonotype. V gene TRBV5-1 combines with J gene TRBJ1-1; D is ambiguous. Germline-derived CDR1 and CDR2 are SGHRS and YFSETQ. V was clipped by 2 bases and J by 6 bases, with 20 bases between them. The CDR3 runs 16 residues. CDR3 DNA sequence: TGCGCCAGCAGCTTCACCTTAGATCCGCTGGGCGCTGAAGCTTTCTTT. Translating gives CASSFTLDPLGAEAFF. Supplemented by reference TRBV5-1 and TRBJ1-1, the full variable domain reads KAGVTQTPRYLIKTRGQQVTLSCSPISGHRSVSWYQQTPGQGLQFLFEYFSETQRNKGNFPGRFSGRQFSNSRSEMNVSTLELGDSALYLCASSFTLDPLGAEAFFGQGTRLTVV.

This clonotype was counted at least ten times. The genes are TRBV5-1 and TRBJ2-5; D may be TRBD2 (5 bases). Trimming removed 5 bases at V and 4 bases at J, with 15 bases between. Germline CDR1 SGHRS, CDR2 YFSETQ. This CDR3 has 14 amino acids. Here the CDR3 DNA reads TGCGCCAGCAGTCCCAGCGGACTGCCAGAGACCCAGTACTTC. Translation: CASSPSGLPETQYF.

By share, this clonotype counts as medium-sized. The chain employs TRBV7-2 and TRBJ2-7, with D perhaps TRBD2 (5 bases). V shed 5 bases and J shed 5 bases, with 22 bases lying between them. Germline CDR1 SGHTA, CDR2 FQGNSA. The CDR3 runs to 16 residues. The CDR3 DNA is TGTGCCAGCAGCCTAAGGCCCCCGCGGGCCATGGACGAGCAGTACTTC. Translated, it gives CASSLRPPRAMDEQYF.

This clonotype has ten or more counts. The chain joins TRBV20-1 to TRBJ2-7; D gene ambiguous. The CDR3 length is 12 residues. V shed 2 bases and J shed 6 bases, with 11 bases lying between them. Germline CDR1 DFQATT, CDR2 SNEGSKA (reference sequence). CDR3 sequence reads: CSARRSSLEQYF. CDR3 coding DNA: TGCAGTGCTAGAAGGAGCAGCCTCGAGCAGTACTTC.

This clonotype has at least ten counts. This chain joins TRBV5-1 and TRBJ1-4; D ambiguous. Germline loops: CDR1 SGHRS, CDR2 YFSETQ. V lost 4 bases to trimming and J lost 7 bases, with 8 bases between them. CDR3 length: 12 amino acids. CDR3 residues: CASSPGAEKLFF. The CDR3 DNA reads TGCGCCAGCAGCCCGGGCGCTGAAAAACTGTTTTTT.

This clonotype was picked up many times. The chain uses TRBV6-5 and TRBJ1-1; D remains ambiguous. The CDR3 extends over 14 amino acids. The germline gives CDR1 MNHEY, CDR2 SVGAGI. Trimming cost V 2 bases and J 1 base, with 8 bases left between them. This chain's CDR3 is CASSYGEANTEAFF. The CDR3 DNA follows: TGTGCCAGCAGTTACGGTGAAGCGAACACTGAAGCTTTCTTT.

This clonotype was observed many times. V is TRBV7-2 and J is TRBJ1-5; D is perhaps TRBD1 (5 bases). This CDR3 comprises 15 residues. The germline gives CDR1 SGHTA, CDR2 FQGNSA. The V and J ends lost 2 bases and 6 bases respectively, with 14 bases between them. The CDR3 loop reads CASSLWGGEGQPQHF. CDR3 DNA sequence: TGTGCCAGCAGCTTATGGGGCGGGGAGGGTCAGCCCCAGCATTTT. The full variable domain, completed using reference TRBV7-2 and TRBJ1-5, is GAGVSQSPSNKVTEKGKDVELRCDPISGHTALYWYRQSLGQGLEFLIYFQGNSAPDKSGLPSDRFSAERTGGSVSTLTIQRTQQEDSAVYLCASSLWGGEGQPQHFGDGTRLSIL.

This clonotype occurred many times. The V and J genes are TRBV10-3 and TRBJ2-7; D is undetermined. Germline V CDR1 and CDR2: ENHRY, SYGVKD. Trimming pared 0 bases from V and 2 bases from J, leaving 8 bases between. The CDR3 has 14 amino acids. CDR3 DNA: TGTGCCATCAGTGAGTCGGGAAAACCCTACGAGCAGTACTTC. It encodes CAISESGKPYEQYF.

This clonotype was recorded many times. Written as DNA, the CDR3 is TGTGCCAGCAGCGCAACAGGGCAAGTTAATGAAAAACTGTTTTTT. Protein sequence: CASSATGQVNEKLFF. This chain links TRBV9 with TRBJ1-4; possibly TRBD1 for D (6 bases). CDR3 length: 15 amino acids. CDR1 and CDR2 (germline): SGDLS, YYNGEE. Trimming pared 3 bases from V and 4 bases from J, leaving 13 bases between.

Many counts were recorded for this clonotype. The J gene is TRBJ1-6, the V gene TRBV5-1; D is uncertain. From germline, CDR1 is SGHRS and CDR2 YFSETQ. CDR3 length: 16 residues. The V gene lost 0 bases and the J gene lost 5 bases, with 12 bases spanning the gap. The CDR3, as DNA: TGCGCCAGCAGCTTGGGTCTGGGATCCAATAATTCACCCCTCCACTTT. Its protein is CASSLGLGSNNSPLHF.

This clonotype was observed many times. The chain combines TRBV2 with TRBJ1-1; D may be TRBD1 (5 bases). V was clipped by 4 bases and J by 1 base, with 13 bases between them. The CDR3 contains 15 residues. CDR1 is SNHLY and CDR2 is FYNNEI in the germline V gene. The CDR3 coding sequence is TGTGCCAGCAGTGTTCAAAGGGGTCGGAACACTGAAGCTTTCTTT. Translating gives CASSVQRGRNTEAFF.

This clonotype was recorded many times. This rearrangement joins TRBV15 to TRBJ2-5; 9 positions agree with TRBD2. The CDR3 contains 16 residues. Unmatched junction bases numbered 5, after V lost 1 base and J lost 2 bases. Per germline, CDR1 LNHNV and CDR2 YYDKDF (reference sequence). CDR3 protein: CATSRGLADTQETQYF. The CDR3 bases are TGTGCCACCAGCAGAGGACTAGCGGATACACAAGAGACCCAGTACTTC.

This clonotype has ten or more counts. The gene calls are TRBV19 and TRBJ1-2, with 9 bases aligning to TRBD1. This CDR3 region has 13 residues. Germline V lookup: CDR1 LNHDA, CDR2 SQIVND (reference sequence). With 6 bases clipped from V and 6 bases from J, the junction kept 5 bases outside the gene matches. The CDR3 sequence is CASSTTGGDGYTF. The CDR3 DNA follows: TGTGCCAGTAGCACGACAGGGGGTGATGGCTACACCTTC.

This clonotype was recorded at least ten times. V and J are TRBV7-2 and TRBJ1-2; D ambiguous. Germline values: CDR1 SGHTA, CDR2 FQGNSA. CDR3 length: 12 amino acids. V was cut by 1 base and J by 14 bases, with 14 bases left in between. The CDR3 sequence is CASSLDQGGRTF. The CDR3 region has the DNA TGTGCCAGCAGCTTAGATCAAGGCGGGAGAACCTTC.

This clonotype was recorded many times. This chain links TRBV6-6 with TRBJ2-5, with a tentative D call TRBD1 (6 bases). CDR1 is MNHNY and CDR2 is SVGAGI in the germline V gene (reference sequence). Trimming stripped 6 bases from V and 4 bases from J, with 15 bases between. The CDR3 runs 14 residues. This chain's CDR3 is CASRRDRNRETQYF. DNA for the CDR3: TGTGCCAGCAGACGCGACAGGAACCGAGAGACCCAGTACTTC.

This clonotype was seen repeatedly, ten times or more. The chain uses TRBV2 and TRBJ2-1; weak D call: TRBD2 (5 bases). Per the germline V gene, CDR1 is SNHLY and CDR2 is FYNNEI. This CDR3 comprises 13 residues. Trimming left V 6 bases short and J 11 bases short, with 17 bases between. The CDR3 loop reads CASRGTGPGKQFF. The CDR3 coding sequence is TGTGCCAGCAGAGGAACCGGACCCGGGAAGCAGTTCTTC. Supplemented by reference TRBV2 and TRBJ2-1, the full variable domain reads EPEVTQTPSHQVTQMGQEVILRCVPISNHLYFYWYRQILGQKVEFLVSFYNNEISEKSEIFDDQFSVERPDGSNFTLKIRSTKLEDSAMYFCASRGTGPGKQFFGPGTRLTVL.

V gene TRBV12-3 or TRBV12-4 combines with J gene TRBJ1-5, with D hard to call. With 4 bases removed from V and 10 bases from J, the gap between germline ends came to 14 bases. This CDR3 has 13 amino acids. The CDR3: CASSSADGQPQHF. CDR3 in DNA: TGTGCCAGCAGTTCCGCCGACGGCCAACCCCAGCATTTT.

This clonotype was observed at least ten times. The chain is built from TRBV5-1 and TRBJ2-5; D possibly corresponds to TRBD2 (5 bases). V gave up 2 bases and J gave up 4 bases, with 9 bases separating them. This CDR3 spans 13 amino acids. Germline assignment: CDR1 SGHRS and CDR2 YFSETQ. CDR3 sequence: CASSFNGGETQYF. The CDR3 DNA reads as TGCGCCAGCAGCTTCAACGGAGGAGAGACCCAGTACTTC. The full variable domain, its missing parts supplied by reference TRBV5-1 and TRBJ2-5, is KAGVTQTPRYLIKTRGQQVTLSCSPISGHRSVSWYQQTPGQGLQFLFEYFSETQRNKGNFPGRFSGRQFSNSRSEMNVSTLELGDSALYLCASSFNGGETQYFGPGTRLLVL.

In its sample, this clonotype was seen many times. V and J are TRBV20-1 and TRBJ1-1; 11 bases line up with TRBD1. Germline lookup yields CDR1 DFQATT and CDR2 SNEGSKA (reference sequence). After removal of 3 bases from V and 4 bases from J, the junction contained 1 base not matched to a gene. This CDR3 is 13 amino acids long. The CDR3 DNA is TGCAGTGCTAGGGGGACAGGGGGCACTGAAGCTTTCTTT. It specifies CSARGTGGTEAFF.

This clonotype occurred many times. The chain carries TRBV27 and TRBJ1-1; 9 bases align to TRBD1. The V gene's germline CDR1 is MNHEY and CDR2 SMNVEV (reference sequence). With V trimmed by 10 bases and J by 4 bases, 7 bases remained unmatched. The CDR3 totals 13 residues. CDR3 sequence (DNA): TGTGCCACATTACGGACAGGGGCCACTGAAGCTTTCTTT. Its protein product is CATLRTGATEAFF.

This clonotype has a count of ten or more. V and J are TRBV5-6 and TRBJ1-5; tentative D call: TRBD1 (5 bases). The CDR3 has 15 residues. The germline V gene has CDR1 SGHDT and CDR2 YYEEEE. V gave up 1 base and J gave up 1 base, with 9 bases separating them. The CDR3: CASSLQGLSNQPQHF. The CDR3 DNA reads TGTGCCAGCAGCTTGCAGGGCTTGAGCAATCAGCCCCAGCATTTT.

This clonotype has a count of ten or more. The V and J genes are TRBV12-3 or TRBV12-4 and TRBJ2-3; 11 nucleotides agree with TRBD2. The CDR3 extends over 16 amino acids. Trimming removed 4 bases from V and 2 bases from J; junction bases left unmatched: 5. This chain's CDR3 is CASSSGTSGYTDTQYF. CDR3 nucleotides: TGTGCCAGCAGTTCCGGGACTAGCGGATACACAGATACGCAGTATTTT.